This T cell receptor (beta chain) was recovered during a study of cytomegalovirus exposure and HLA in healthy donors. Study-wide context: The same platform as the 500 to 700 first-cohort repertoires was used for the 130 or so validation repertoires, a later analysis reported. Study outcomes and limitations: Testing in vitro showed three CMV-associated chains specific for CMV antigens. Cytomegalovirus-associated status was assigned to some 180 TCR beta chains. Reports indicated that the classifier achieved high specificity and sensitivity in diagnosing cytomegalovirus status.

Data came from immunoSEQ multiplex PCR; TCRdb stores just in-frame clones and leaves some out. This repertoire shows under 85,000 clones, around 94% found once; its top ten account for about 3.3%. The CDR3 covers 17 residues. Trimming cost V 4 bases and J 10 bases, with 23 bases left between them. From germline, CDR1 is LGHNA and CDR2 YNFKEQ. As to this clone: Its specificity is not known.

The receptor was isolated from a woman younger than 35 in good health and CMV-seropositive. The chain joins TRBV4-2 to TRBJ1-6, with a weak D call TRBD1 (6 bases). Sequencing was carried out using PBMCs. CDR3 sequence: CASSPGAGEQRRSPLHF. In nucleotides, the CDR3 is TGTGCCAGCAGCCCTGGGGCAGGGGAACAACGACGATCACCCCTCCACTTT.